Below are 8 T cell receptor beta chains sequenced from a single sample in a study of circulating and synovial CD4+ cells in juvenile arthritis. Here immunoSEQ multiplex PCR was the method, and the copy in TCRdb shows in-frame clones only, minus some. Found here are over 30,000 clones, roughly 95% of them singletons; the top ten hold roughly 0.16%. The specimen was CD4+ T cells from blood. These receptors were taken from a human donor with juvenile idiopathic arthritis.

The genes are TRBV19 and TRBJ2-5; 8 bases line up with TRBD1. The CDR3 runs 15 residues. Germline-derived CDR1 and CDR2 are LNHDA and SQIVND (reference sequence). Trimming at V came to 6 bases and at J to 5 bases, leaving 11 bases not matched to a gene. The CDR3 loop is CASSPDRGIGETQYF. The CDR3 nucleotides read TGTGCCAGTAGCCCAGACAGGGGAATAGGGGAGACCCAGTACTTC.

The V gene is TRBV18, the J gene TRBJ1-1; TRBD1 aligns across 7 bases. CDR3 size: 15 residues. The ends lost 4 bases at V and 5 bases at J; junction bases unmatched: 10. The germline V gene encodes CDR1 KGHSH and CDR2 LQKENI. CDR3 protein: CASSLPTGSMTEAFF. The CDR3 DNA reads TGTGCCAGCTCACTACCGACAGGGAGTATGACTGAAGCTTTCTTT.

The genes are TRBV19 and TRBJ2-1; D may be TRBD1 (6 bases). V was cut by 3 bases and J by 7 bases, with 16 bases left in between. Germline V gives CDR1 LNHDA, CDR2 SQIVND (reference sequence). The CDR3 totals 15 residues. The CDR3 spells CASSIRGGGTNEQFF. In DNA, the CDR3 is TGTGCCAGTAGTATCAGGGGTGGTGGTACGAATGAGCAGTTCTTC.

The CDR3 loop reads CASSPLSSGGETQYF. CDR3 nucleotides: TGTGCCAGCAGTCCCCTGTCTAGCGGGGGAGAGACCCAGTACTTC. This chain joins TRBV27 and TRBJ2-5; 10 bases are shared with TRBD2. V dropped 5 bases and J dropped 4; count of bases not matched to a gene: 7. Germline V gene lookup returns CDR1 MNHEY and CDR2 SMNVEV (reference sequence). The CDR3 covers 15 residues.

This chain connects TRBV15 to TRBJ2-7; 8 positions match TRBD1. The CDR3 has 14 amino acids. Germline V gives CDR1 LNHNV, CDR2 YYDKDF (reference sequence). The V segment lost 3 bases and the J segment 5 bases; nucleotides outside the gene matches: 6. As DNA, the CDR3 is TGTGCCACCAGCAGGGCCCAGGGGGCCGACGAGCAGTACTTC. Its translation: CATSRAQGADEQYF.

This chain joins TRBV18 and TRBJ1-4, with 9 positions matching TRBD1. CDR1 and CDR2 (germline): KGHSH, LQKENI. The CDR3 covers 16 residues. J lost 8 bases, V lost 3 bases, and 10 bases had no gene match. The CDR3 region is CASSPLQGAGEEKLFF. Written as DNA, the CDR3 is TGTGCCAGCTCACCCTTACAGGGGGCTGGGGAAGAAAAACTGTTTTTT. Complete variable domain (other parts from reference TRBV18 and TRBJ1-4): NAGVMQNPRHLVRRRGQEARLRCSPMKGHSHVYWYRQLPEEGLKFMVYLQKENIIDESGMPKERFSAEFPKEGPSILRIQQVVRGDSAAYFCASSPLQGAGEEKLFFGSGTQLSVL.

This clone showed up just once. V gene TRBV11-2 combines with J gene TRBJ2-1; no definite D call. Trimming took 0 bases from V and 12 from J, leaving 12 bases between them. The germline gives CDR1 SGHAT, CDR2 FQNNGV. The CDR3 sequence is 13 residues long. CDR3 loop: CASSLDRHSRQFF. The CDR3 DNA reads TGTGCCAGCAGCTTAGATCGACACAGTCGGCAGTTCTTC. Looking up the rest from reference TRBV11-2 and TRBJ2-1 gives the full variable domain: EAGVAQSPRYKIIEKRQSVAFWCNPISGHATLYWYQQILGQGPKLLIQFQNNGVVDDSQLPKDRFSAERLKGVDSTLKIQPAKLEDSAVYLCASSLDRHSRQFFGPGTRLTVL.

This chain connects TRBV6-1 to TRBJ2-5; 9 bases map to TRBD1. Germline assignment: CDR1 MNHNS and CDR2 SASEGT. V lost 6 bases and J lost 7; bases outside the gene matches: 12. The CDR3 runs to 15 residues. The CDR3 DNA is TGTGCCAGCAGAACCGGACAGGGGCGATTTGGGACCCAGTACTTC. Amino acid sequence: CASRTGQGRFGTQYF.